This T cell receptor (beta chain) was observed in a study of tumor-infiltrating lymphocytes in primary liver carcinoma. Across the study: Spanning 30 to 69 years of age, the patients were men and women.

The germline V gene has CDR1 SGHNT and CDR2 YENEEA. V gave up 4 bases and J gave up 5 bases; unmatched junction bases: 6. The CDR3 has 14 residues. To note about this clonotype: What it binds is unknown.

Findings of the study overall: The study found a significantly higher top-250-clone fraction in tumors than in blood (p = 0.039).

The researchers obtained blood RNA from unsorted whole blood and also extracted germline DNA. Patients had chronic HBV infection and were treatment-naive. From roughly 500 ng total RNA, TCR beta cDNA was generated with a primer in the constant region. TCR beta libraries came from three nested multiplex PCR rounds using slightly modified ARM-PCR. TRBV1-TRBV30 forward primers paired with a C-beta reverse primer were used in the first two PCR rounds, which ran roughly 9 cycles each. TCRdb reanalysed the multiplex PCR reads using MiXCR and keeps one entry per CDR3 protein. The sample records about 200,000 distinct CDR3 sequences, about 65% being singletons.

The gene calls are TRBV11-3 and TRBJ2-7; 9 nucleotides line up with TRBD1. The sequencing input was peripheral blood. The clonotype originates from a woman aged 55 to 70 with primary liver carcinoma and hepatitis B virus infection. DNA of the CDR3: TGTGCCAGCAGCTCTACAGGGGGCATTCACGAGCAGTACTTC. Protein sequence: CASSSTGGIHEQYF.